One sample yielded the 24 T cell receptor beta chains listed below, sequenced in a study of blood T cell repertoires in COVID-19. Libraries were prepared by immunoSEQ multiplex PCR; TCRdb keeps only in-frame clonotypes and omits some of them. The sample has some 90,000 clones; around 88% are singletons. Sequenced input: peripheral blood. The receptors derive from a man at least 80 years old with active or convalescent COVID-19.

Turning to this clone: Other nucleotide sequences in the sample specify the same CDR3. V is TRBV30 and J is TRBJ1-5, with a weak D call TRBD1 (6 bases). Germline lookup yields CDR1 GTSNPN and CDR2 SVGIG (reference sequence). The CDR3 consists of 16 residues. Trimming shortened V by 5 bases and J by 0 bases, and 17 bases separated the two germline ends. The CDR3 nucleotides are TGTGCCTGGTCGCCTCTGGACAGTTATAGCAATCAGCCCCAGCATTTT. Protein product: CAWSPLDSYSNQPQHF.

The chain carries TRBV29-1 and TRBJ2-1, with 14 bases aligning to TRBD2. CDR1 SQVTM and CDR2 ANQGSEA come from the germline V gene. J gave up 7 bases and V 5 bases, and 7 bases lay outside the gene matches. The CDR3 is made up of 15 amino acids. The CDR3 sequence is CSVRLAGGPKNEQFF. CDR3 in DNA: TGCAGCGTTAGACTAGCGGGAGGGCCAAAGAATGAGCAGTTCTTC.

The chain carries TRBV7-8 and TRBJ1-5, with D maybe TRBD1 (6 bases). V lost 0 bases, J lost 4 bases, and 13 bases lay in between. The CDR3 contains 16 residues. Germline V gene data show CDR1 as SGHVS and CDR2 as FQNEAQ. The CDR3 DNA reads as TGTGCCAGCAGCTTAGCGAGACAGGCTGGGAATCAGCCCCAGCATTTT. It codes for CASSLARQAGNQPQHF.

This clone is a singleton in its sample. This chain uses TRBV3-1 (or the pseudogene TRBV3-2) with TRBJ2-5; TRBD2 matches 7 bases. Germline V lookup: CDR1 LGHDT, CDR2 YNNKEL (reference sequence). With V trimmed by 0 bases and J by 1 base, 2 bases remained unmatched. The CDR3 loop spans 15 amino acids. The CDR3 loop reads CASSQETSPQETQYF. In DNA, the CDR3 is TGTGCCAGCAGCCAAGAGACTAGCCCCCAAGAGACCCAGTACTTC.

The chain carries TRBV11-2 and TRBJ1-1, with 8 positions matching TRBD1. V lost 4 bases and J lost 4; bases outside the gene matches: 8. This CDR3 has 15 amino acids. Germline loops: CDR1 SGHAT, CDR2 FQNNGV. As DNA, the CDR3 is TGTGCCAGCAGCTCTCCCTACAGGGGGGCCACTGAAGCTTTCTTT. Translating gives CASSSPYRGATEAFF.

This clone was seen a single time. The chain has TRBV25-1 and TRBJ2-3, with TRBD1 matching over 8 bases. CDR3 length: 18 amino acids. J was trimmed by 6 bases and V by 5 bases; bases with no gene match: 19. The germline CDR1 and CDR2 sequences are MGHDK and SYGVNS. CDR3 sequence: CASSSSGGWYKGSDTQYF. In nucleotides, the CDR3 is TGTGCCAGCAGTTCTTCAGGGGGCTGGTACAAAGGATCTGATACGCAGTATTTT.

V and J are TRBV19 and TRBJ1-6; D is perhaps TRBD1 (5 bases). In germline, CDR1 is LNHDA, CDR2 SQIVND (reference sequence). Trimming removed 11 bases from V and 8 bases from J, with 22 bases in between. The CDR3 has 15 residues. The CDR3 region is CASNPGLYVDSPLHF. The CDR3 DNA reads as TGTGCCTCCAACCCGGGACTTTATGTGGATTCACCCCTCCACTTT.

The V call is TRBV6-1, the J call TRBJ2-1, with TRBD2 matching over 7 bases. The V gene's germline CDR1 is MNHNS and CDR2 SASEGT. This CDR3 contains 19 residues. Trimming cost V 1 base and J 8 bases; bases outside gene matches: 20. The CDR3 reads CASSEGPLGKRGWADEQFF. The CDR3 nucleotides read TGTGCCAGCAGTGAAGGGCCCCTCGGGAAGCGGGGCTGGGCGGATGAGCAGTTCTTC.

The chain links TRBV5-6 to TRBJ2-2; 9 nucleotides match TRBD1. V shed 4 bases and J 4 bases; nucleotides not matched to a gene: 5. CDR3 size: 15 residues. CDR1 SGHDT and CDR2 YYEEEE come from the germline V gene. This CDR3 is CASSRDRDGTGELFF. The CDR3 DNA is TGTGCCAGCAGCAGGGACAGGGATGGCACCGGGGAGCTGTTTTTT.

This chain links TRBV19 with TRBJ2-6, with 9 bases that match TRBD1. The length of the CDR3 is 17 residues. The junction had 4 bases not matched to a gene; V was cut back by 2 bases and J by 2 bases. Per the germline V gene, CDR1 is LNHDA and CDR2 is SQIVND (reference sequence). This CDR3 reads CASSINRGRTGANVLTF. CDR3 sequence (DNA): TGTGCCAGTAGTATAAACAGGGGGCGTACTGGGGCCAACGTCCTGACTTTC.

The chain recombines TRBV7-8 with TRBJ2-7; 8 bases are shared with TRBD2. Germline V gene lookup returns CDR1 SGHVS and CDR2 FQNEAQ. The junction had 6 bases not matched to a gene; V was cut back by 2 bases and J by 0 bases. This CDR3 contains 16 residues. Here the CDR3 DNA reads TGTGCCAGCAGCTTAAACCCGGGAGGGGGCTCCTACGAGCAGTACTTC. Translated, it gives CASSLNPGGGSYEQYF.

The rearrangement joins TRBV4-1 to TRBJ1-2, with no clear D. Trimming pared 0 bases from V and 6 bases from J, leaving 11 bases between. Germline V gives CDR1 MGHRA, CDR2 YSYEKL. The CDR3 has 14 amino acids. The DNA for the CDR3 is TGCGCCAGCAGCCAAGAATCCTACGGGGATGGCTACACCTTC. Translation: CASSQESYGDGYTF.

The chain employs TRBV7-9 and TRBJ2-7, with 8 positions matching TRBD2. CDR1 is SEHNR, CDR2 FQNEAQ, per germline (reference sequence). The CDR3 loop spans 16 amino acids. V lost 2 bases, J lost 2 bases, and 8 bases stayed unmatched. CDR3 sequence: CASSLSPGGRTYEQYF. Here the CDR3 DNA reads TGTGCCAGCAGCTTATCCCCGGGAGGGAGGACCTACGAGCAGTACTTC.

The chain employs TRBV5-6 and TRBJ1-1; TRBD1 aligns across 8 bases. J gave up 5 bases and V 3 bases, and 6 bases lay outside the gene matches. The V gene's germline CDR1 is SGHDT and CDR2 YYEEEE. CDR3 length equals 14 residues. As DNA, the CDR3 is TGTGCCAGCAGCTCAGGGGGCGTGGGAACTGAAGCTTTCTTT. It encodes CASSSGGVGTEAFF.

The chain recombines TRBV18 with TRBJ1-1; D call uncertain. V was clipped by 3 bases and J by 1 base, with 12 bases between them. The CDR3 extends over 15 amino acids. In germline, CDR1 is KGHSH, CDR2 LQKENI. The CDR3 loop is CASSPIEATNTEAFF. In DNA form, the CDR3 reads TGTGCCAGCTCACCTATAGAGGCAACGAACACTGAAGCTTTCTTT.

This chain connects TRBV5-1 to TRBJ2-1, with 12 nucleotides matching TRBD2. The CDR3 is 17 residues long. V shed 0 bases and J 2 bases; nucleotides not matched to a gene: 3. The V gene's germline CDR1 is SGHRS and CDR2 YFSETQ. CDR3 DNA: TGCGCCAGCAGCTTGGCACTAGCGGGAGGTACCTACAATGAGCAGTTCTTC. It translates to CASSLALAGGTYNEQFF.

This clone showed up just a few times. This chain joins TRBV2 and TRBJ1-1; D gene ambiguous. The CDR3 loop spans 14 amino acids. V was cut by 5 bases and J by 4 bases, with 14 bases left in between. Germline V lookup: CDR1 SNHLY, CDR2 FYNNEI. In DNA form, the CDR3 reads TGTGCCAGCAGTTCTGCCAACCGGGGCACTGAAGCTTTCTTT. Its protein product is CASSSANRGTEAFF.

The CDR3 region is CASSPGTGRREQFF. In DNA, the CDR3 is TGTGCCAGCAGCCCCGGGACAGGTCGTCGGGAGCAGTTCTTC. The chain joins TRBV7-2 to TRBJ2-1; TRBD1 agrees at 8 bases. CDR1 SGHTA and CDR2 FQGNSA come from the germline V gene. This CDR3 has 14 residues. J lost 10 bases, V lost 5 bases, and 10 bases had no gene match.

The chain is built from TRBV7-9 and TRBJ1-1; 8 bases fit TRBD1. Germline V CDR1 and CDR2: SEHNR, FQNEAQ (reference sequence). The CDR3 totals 13 residues. The ends lost 5 bases at V and 7 bases at J; junction bases unmatched: 6. The CDR3 loop is CASSLGTGYEAFF. CDR3 sequence (DNA): TGTGCCAGCAGCCTCGGGACAGGCTATGAAGCTTTCTTT.

The chain joins TRBV5-5 to TRBJ2-3, with 15 bases identical to TRBD2. J was trimmed by 6 bases and V by 0 bases; bases with no gene match: 2. Germline V gene sequence: CDR1 SGHKS, CDR2 YYEKEE (reference sequence). CDR3 size: 16 residues. CDR3 residues: CASSLGTSGRVDTQYF. CDR3 DNA: TGTGCCAGCAGCTTGGGGACTAGCGGGAGGGTGGATACGCAGTATTTT.

The rearrangement uses TRBV30 and TRBJ2-5; TRBD2 matches 11 bases. This CDR3 has 16 residues. The V gene end was trimmed by 6 bases and the J gene end by 5 bases; junction bases not matched to a gene: 14. From germline, CDR1 is GTSNPN and CDR2 SVGIG (reference sequence). The CDR3 DNA follows: TGTGCCTGCACTGGGACTAGCGGAGCAGGTGGCGAGACCCAGTACTTC. Protein product: CACTGTSGAGGETQYF.

The rearrangement uses TRBV5-1 and TRBJ2-1; D possibly corresponds to TRBD1 (6 bases). The CDR3 has 15 amino acids. In germline, CDR1 is SGHRS, CDR2 YFSETQ. Trimming shortened V by 0 bases and J by 3 bases, and 10 bases separated the two germline ends. The CDR3 DNA is TGCGCCAGCAGCTTGGCGACAGGAAACTACAATGAGCAGTTCTTC. Translating it yields CASSLATGNYNEQFF.

The chain couples TRBV3-1 (or the pseudogene TRBV3-2) to TRBJ1-1, with 10 bases that match TRBD1. CDR3 length: 16 amino acids. The germline gives CDR1 LGHDT, CDR2 YNNKEL (reference sequence). J gave up 4 bases and V 4 bases, and 9 bases lay outside the gene matches. The CDR3 DNA is TGTGCCAGCAGCCTCGACAGGGGGCAATGGGGCACTGAAGCTTTCTTT. Amino acids: CASSLDRGQWGTEAFF.

The chain recombines TRBV4-2 with TRBJ2-7; 9 nucleotides align to TRBD2. Germline CDR1 reads LGHNA; CDR2 reads YNFKEQ. After removal of 4 bases from V and 1 base from J, the junction contained 8 bases not matched to a gene. This CDR3 has 16 residues. The CDR3 bases are TGTGCCAGCAGCCCAGGACTAGCGCAAACTTCCTACGAGCAGTACTTC. Translating it yields CASSPGLAQTSYEQYF.